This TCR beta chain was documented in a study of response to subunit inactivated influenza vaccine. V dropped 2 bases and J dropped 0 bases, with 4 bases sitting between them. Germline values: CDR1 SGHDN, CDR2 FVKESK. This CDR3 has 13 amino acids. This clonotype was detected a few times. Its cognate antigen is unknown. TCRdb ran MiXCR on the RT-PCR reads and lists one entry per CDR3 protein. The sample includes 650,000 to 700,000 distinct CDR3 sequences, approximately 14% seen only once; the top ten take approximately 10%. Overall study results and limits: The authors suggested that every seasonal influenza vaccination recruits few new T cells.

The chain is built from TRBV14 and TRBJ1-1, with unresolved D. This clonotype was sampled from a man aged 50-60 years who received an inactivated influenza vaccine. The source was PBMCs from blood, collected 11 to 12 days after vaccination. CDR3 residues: CASSQKLNTEAFF. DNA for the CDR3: TGTGCCAGCAGCCAAAAACTGAACACTGAAGCTTTCTTT.